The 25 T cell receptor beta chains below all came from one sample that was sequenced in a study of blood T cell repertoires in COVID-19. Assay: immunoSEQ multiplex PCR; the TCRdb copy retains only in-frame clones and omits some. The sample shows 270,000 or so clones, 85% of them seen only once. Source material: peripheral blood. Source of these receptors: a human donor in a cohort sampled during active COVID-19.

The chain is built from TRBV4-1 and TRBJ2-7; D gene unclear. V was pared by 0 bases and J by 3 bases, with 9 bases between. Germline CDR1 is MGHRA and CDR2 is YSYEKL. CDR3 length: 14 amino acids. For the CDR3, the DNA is TGCGCCAGCAGCCAAGATAGAGGCGGCTACGAGCAGTACTTC. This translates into CASSQDRGGYEQYF.

CDR3 DNA sequence: TGTGCCAGCAGTTCACTAGCGGGAGATCACAATGAGCAGTTCTTC. As protein: CASSSLAGDHNEQFF. This chain connects TRBV6-4 to TRBJ2-1; 11 nucleotides agree with TRBD2. CDR3 size: 15 residues. The junction had 5 bases not matched to a gene; V was cut back by 5 bases and J by 5 bases. Germline values: CDR1 MRHNA, CDR2 SNTAGT.

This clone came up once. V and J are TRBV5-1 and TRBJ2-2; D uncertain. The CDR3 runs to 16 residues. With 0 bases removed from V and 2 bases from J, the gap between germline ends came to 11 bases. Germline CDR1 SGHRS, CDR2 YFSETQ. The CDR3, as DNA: TGCGCCAGCAGCTTGGGCCCTCGTACTAACACCGGGGAGCTGTTTTTT. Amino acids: CASSLGPRTNTGELFF.

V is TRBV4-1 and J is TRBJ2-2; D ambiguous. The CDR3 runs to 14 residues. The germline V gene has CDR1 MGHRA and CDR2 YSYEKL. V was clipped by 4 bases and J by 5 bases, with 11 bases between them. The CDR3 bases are TGCGCCAGCAGCCCCACTAAAAGGACCGGGGAGCTGTTTTTT. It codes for CASSPTKRTGELFF.

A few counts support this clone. CDR3 in DNA: TGTGCCAGCAGCCACTCCCCTAGGAATGAGCAGTTCTTC. Protein: CASSHSPRNEQFF. The chain employs TRBV27 and TRBJ2-1; no firm D call. CDR3 length: 13 residues. Germline CDR1 and CDR2: MNHEY and SMNVEV (reference sequence). V gave up 6 bases and J gave up 7 bases, with 13 bases separating them.

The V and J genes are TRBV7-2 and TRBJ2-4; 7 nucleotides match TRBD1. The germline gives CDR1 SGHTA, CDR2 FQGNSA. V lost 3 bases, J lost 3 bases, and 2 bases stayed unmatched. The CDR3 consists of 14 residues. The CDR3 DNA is TGTGCCAGCAGCTTCCAGGGGGACAAAAACATTCAGTACTTC. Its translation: CASSFQGDKNIQYF.

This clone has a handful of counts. CDR3 bases: TGTGCCAGCAGTTTAACCCCTCTATGGTACGAGCAGTACTTC. As protein: CASSLTPLWYEQYF. The gene calls are TRBV28 and TRBJ2-7, with unresolved D. Deletions cut 2 bases from V and 4 bases from J, with 12 bases between. The CDR3 spans 14 residues. Germline V gene sequence: CDR1 MDHEN, CDR2 SYDVKM.

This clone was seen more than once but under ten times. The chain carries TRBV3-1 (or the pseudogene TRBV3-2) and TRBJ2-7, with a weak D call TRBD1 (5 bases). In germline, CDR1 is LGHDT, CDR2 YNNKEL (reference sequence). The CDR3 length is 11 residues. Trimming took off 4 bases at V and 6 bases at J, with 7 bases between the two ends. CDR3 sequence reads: CASSPGIEQYF. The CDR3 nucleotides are TGTGCCAGCAGCCCAGGGATCGAGCAGTACTTC.

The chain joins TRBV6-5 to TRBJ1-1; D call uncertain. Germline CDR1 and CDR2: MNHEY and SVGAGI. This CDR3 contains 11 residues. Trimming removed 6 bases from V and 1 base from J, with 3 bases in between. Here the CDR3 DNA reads TGTGCCAGCAGCAAGAACACTGAAGCTTTCTTT. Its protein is CASSKNTEAFF.

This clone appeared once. The CDR3, as DNA: TGTGCCAGCAGTTTACGGAGCGGGAGGTACAATGAGCAGTTCTTC. It specifies CASSLRSGRYNEQFF. The genes are TRBV27 and TRBJ2-1; 9 positions agree with TRBD2. CDR3 length: 15 residues. Germline assignment: CDR1 MNHEY and CDR2 SMNVEV (reference sequence). Trimming removed 2 bases from V and 4 bases from J; junction bases left unmatched: 3.

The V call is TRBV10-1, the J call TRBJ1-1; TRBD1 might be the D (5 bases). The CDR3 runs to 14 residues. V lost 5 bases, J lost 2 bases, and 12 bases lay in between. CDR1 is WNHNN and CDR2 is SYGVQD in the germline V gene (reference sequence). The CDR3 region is CASSLGQGNTEAFF. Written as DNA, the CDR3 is TGCGCCAGCAGTTTGGGGCAGGGAAACACTGAAGCTTTCTTT.

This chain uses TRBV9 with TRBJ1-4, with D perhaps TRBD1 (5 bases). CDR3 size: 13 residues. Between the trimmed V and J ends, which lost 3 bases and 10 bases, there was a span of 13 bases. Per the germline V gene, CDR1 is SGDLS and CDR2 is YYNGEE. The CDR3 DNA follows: TGTGCCAGCAGCGCCACAGGATCTGGAAAACTGTTTTTT. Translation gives CASSATGSGKLFF.

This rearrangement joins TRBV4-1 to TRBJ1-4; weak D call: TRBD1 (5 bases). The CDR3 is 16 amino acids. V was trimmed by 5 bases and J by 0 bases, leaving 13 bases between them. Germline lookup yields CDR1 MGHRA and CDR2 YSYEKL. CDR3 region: CASSSDRYATNEKLFF. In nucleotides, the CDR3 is TGCGCCAGCAGCTCTGACAGATATGCAACTAATGAAAAACTGTTTTTT.

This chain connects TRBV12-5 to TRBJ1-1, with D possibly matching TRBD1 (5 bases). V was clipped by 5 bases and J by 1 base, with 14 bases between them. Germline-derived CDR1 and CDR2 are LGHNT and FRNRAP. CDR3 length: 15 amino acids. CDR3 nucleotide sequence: TGTGCTAGTGGTCCTCCAGGGTTGGGGAACACTGAAGCTTTCTTT. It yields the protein CASGPPGLGNTEAFF.

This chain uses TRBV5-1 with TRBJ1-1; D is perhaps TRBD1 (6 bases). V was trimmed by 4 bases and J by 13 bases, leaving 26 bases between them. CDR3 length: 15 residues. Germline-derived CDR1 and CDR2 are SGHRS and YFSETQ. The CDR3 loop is CASSMDSSPTLKLFF. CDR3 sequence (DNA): TGCGCCAGCAGCATGGACAGCTCCCCCACGCTGAAGCTTTTCTTT.

CDR3 sequence (DNA): TGTGCCAGCAGTGGACAGAGACGGGAGACCCAGTACTTC. It specifies CASSGQRRETQYF. The chain recombines TRBV2 with TRBJ2-5; maybe TRBD1 (5 bases). The CDR3 sequence is 13 residues long. The germline V gene has CDR1 SNHLY and CDR2 FYNNEI. The ends were cut back, 4 bases at V and 5 bases at J, with 11 bases in the middle.

CDR3 coding DNA: TGTGCCAGCAGTTACCTTCTAAGGGAGAAAAACATTCAGTACTTC. This encodes CASSYLLREKNIQYF. The chain is built from TRBV6-2 or TRBV6-3 and TRBJ2-4, with D possibly being TRBD2 (5 bases). Trimming cost V 2 bases and J 4 bases, with 12 bases left between them. CDR1 and CDR2 from the germline V gene are MNHEY and SVGEGT. This CDR3 region has 15 residues.

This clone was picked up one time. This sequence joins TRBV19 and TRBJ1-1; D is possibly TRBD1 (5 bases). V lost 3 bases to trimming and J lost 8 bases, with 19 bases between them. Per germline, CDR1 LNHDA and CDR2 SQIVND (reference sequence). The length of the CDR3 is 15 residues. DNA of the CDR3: TGTGCCAGTAGTATCGGCGGGGCAGGGCAAGAGGAAGCTTTCTTT. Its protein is CASSIGGAGQEEAFF. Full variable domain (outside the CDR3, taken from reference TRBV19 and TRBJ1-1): DGGITQSPKYLFRKEGQNVTLSCEQNLNHDAMYWYRQDPGQGLRLIYYSQIVNDFQKGDIAEGYSVSREKKESFPLTVTSAQKNPTAFYLCASSIGGAGQEEAFFGQGTRLTVV.

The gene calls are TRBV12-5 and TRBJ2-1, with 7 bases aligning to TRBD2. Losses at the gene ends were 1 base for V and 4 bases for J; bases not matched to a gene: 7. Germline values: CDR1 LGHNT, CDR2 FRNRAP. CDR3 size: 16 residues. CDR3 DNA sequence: TGTGCTAGTGGTTTGGGGGGGGAGGGTTTTTACAATGAGCAGTTCTTC. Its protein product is CASGLGGEGFYNEQFF.

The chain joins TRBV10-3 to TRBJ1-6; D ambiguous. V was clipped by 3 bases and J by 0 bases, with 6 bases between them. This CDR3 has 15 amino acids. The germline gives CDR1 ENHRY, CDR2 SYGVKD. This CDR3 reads CAISDIVSYNSPLHF. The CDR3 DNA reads TGTGCCATCAGTGATATTGTCTCCTATAATTCACCCCTCCACTTT.

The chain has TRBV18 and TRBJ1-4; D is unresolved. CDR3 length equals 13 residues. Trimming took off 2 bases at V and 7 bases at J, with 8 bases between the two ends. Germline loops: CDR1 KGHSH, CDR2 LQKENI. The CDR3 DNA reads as TGTGCCAGCTCACCATCCGTCCTTGAAAAACTGTTTTTT. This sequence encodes CASSPSVLEKLFF.

CDR3 bases: TGTGCCACCAGTGATCCCCGTTCTAGCCAAGAGACCCAGTACTTC. It is translated as CATSDPRSSQETQYF. This chain links TRBV24-1 with TRBJ2-5; unclear D gene. V lost 3 bases and J 1 base, leaving 11 bases between the germline ends. The CDR3 totals 15 residues. Per germline, CDR1 KGHDR and CDR2 SFDVKD.

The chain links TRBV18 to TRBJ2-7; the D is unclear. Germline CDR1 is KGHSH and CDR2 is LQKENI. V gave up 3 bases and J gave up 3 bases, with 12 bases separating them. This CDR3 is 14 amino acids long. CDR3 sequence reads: CASSPMARSYEQYF. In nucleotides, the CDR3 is TGTGCCAGCTCACCGATGGCTAGAAGCTACGAGCAGTACTTC.

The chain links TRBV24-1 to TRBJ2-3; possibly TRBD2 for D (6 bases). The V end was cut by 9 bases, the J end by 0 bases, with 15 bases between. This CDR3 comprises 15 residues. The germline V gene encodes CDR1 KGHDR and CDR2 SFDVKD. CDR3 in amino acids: CATSVAGTSTDTQYF. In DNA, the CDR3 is TGTGCCACCTCCGTGGCGGGGACTAGCACAGATACGCAGTATTTT.

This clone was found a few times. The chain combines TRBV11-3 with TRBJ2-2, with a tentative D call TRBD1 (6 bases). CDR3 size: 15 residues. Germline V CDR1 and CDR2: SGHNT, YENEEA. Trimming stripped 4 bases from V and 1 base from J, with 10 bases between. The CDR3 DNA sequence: TGTGCCAGCAGCTCCCGACAGGAGAACACCGGGGAGCTGTTTTTT. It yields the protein CASSSRQENTGELFF.